These 16 T cell receptor beta chains were all obtained from the same sample, sequenced in a study of T cell repertoires in cytomegalovirus infection. Via MiXCR, TCRdb re-called the reads, giving one row per CDR3 protein. The sample shows more than 400,000 distinct CDR3 sequences, more than 25% of them seen only once. The source material was PBMCs. Receptors originate from a human donor in good health (CMV status not recorded). Some clones in this sample may be carry-over from other donors' samples.

The sample holds many counts of this clonotype. The chain employs TRBV7-2 and TRBJ1-2; TRBD1 matches 9 bases. Unmatched junction bases numbered 5, after V lost 1 base and J lost 2 bases. The CDR3 is 16 residues long. The germline V gene encodes CDR1 SGHTA and CDR2 FQGNSA. CDR3 loop: CASSLGGDRANYGYTF. CDR3 coding DNA: TGTGCCAGCAGCTTAGGAGGGGACAGGGCGAACTATGGCTACACCTTC. The full variable domain, its missing parts supplied by reference TRBV7-2 and TRBJ1-2, is GAGVSQSPSNKVTEKGKDVELRCDPISGHTALYWYRQSLGQGLEFLIYFQGNSAPDKSGLPSDRFSAERTGGSVSTLTIQRTQQEDSAVYLCASSLGGDRANYGYTFGSGTRLTVV.

This clonotype has just a few counts. The chain carries TRBV5-4 and TRBJ2-1, with 14 bases that match TRBD2. J gave up 4 bases and V 4 bases, and 13 bases lay outside the gene matches. Germline lookup yields CDR1 SGHNT and CDR2 YYREEE (reference sequence). This CDR3 has 19 residues. The CDR3 DNA follows: TGTGCCAGCAGCCGCGGGACTAGCGGGAGAGAGAGGATTTACAATGAGCAGTTCTTC. Amino acid sequence: CASSRGTSGRERIYNEQFF.

V gene TRBV7-2 combines with J gene TRBJ2-7; 11 nucleotides line up with TRBD2. The germline V gene has CDR1 SGHTA and CDR2 FQGNSA. The V segment lost 5 bases and the J segment 6 bases; nucleotides outside the gene matches: 12. The CDR3 consists of 16 residues. CDR3 in amino acids: CASSHSTSGTRREQYV. CDR3 bases: TGTGCCAGCAGCCACTCGACTAGCGGGACCCGTCGCGAGCAGTACGTC.

This clonotype occurred a few times. This chain connects TRBV18 to TRBJ2-1; unclear D gene. CDR3 length: 15 residues. V was trimmed by 3 bases and J by 3 bases, leaving 12 bases between them. CDR1 is KGHSH and CDR2 is LQKENI in the germline V gene. CDR3: CASSPRWSDYNEQFF. CDR3 DNA: TGTGCCAGCTCACCCCGATGGTCGGACTACAATGAGCAGTTCTTC.

This sequence joins TRBV12-3 or TRBV12-4 and TRBJ1-2, with D uncertain. The CDR3 consists of 13 residues. The V end was cut by 4 bases, the J end by 3 bases, with 9 bases between. The chain's CDR3 is CASSSTEDYGYTF. In DNA, the CDR3 is TGTGCCAGCAGTTCCACAGAGGACTATGGCTACACCTTC.

This clonotype was detected a few times. This chain joins TRBV7-9 and TRBJ1-1; D is perhaps TRBD1 (6 bases). This CDR3 region has 15 residues. Germline V gene sequence: CDR1 SEHNR, CDR2 FQNEAQ (reference sequence). V was pared by 1 base and J by 3 bases, with 12 bases between. Here the CDR3 DNA reads TGTGCCAGCAGCTTAGTTCGGGGGCTCGACACTGAAGCTTTCTTT. Translating it yields CASSLVRGLDTEAFF.

The V gene is TRBV5-1, the J gene TRBJ2-5, with TRBD2 matching 13 bases. The V gene's germline CDR1 is SGHRS and CDR2 YFSETQ. The CDR3 has 16 residues. V shed 0 bases, J shed 5 bases, and the junction held 4 bases outside the gene matches. The CDR3 sequence is CASSLVGLAGRETQYF. For the CDR3, the DNA is TGCGCCAGCAGCTTGGTGGGACTAGCGGGAAGGGAGACCCAGTACTTC.

The chain links TRBV20-1 to TRBJ1-5; 8 bases are a match to TRBD1. Trimming cost V 5 bases and J 2 bases; bases outside gene matches: 8. Germline assignment: CDR1 DFQATT and CDR2 SNEGSKA (reference sequence). The length of the CDR3 is 15 residues. The CDR3 loop is CSALTGGIGNQPQHF. As DNA, the CDR3 is TGCAGTGCTCTAACAGGGGGGATTGGCAATCAGCCCCAGCATTTT.

This clonotype was recorded many times. The chain joins TRBV11-3 to TRBJ2-1; D uncertain. Looked up from germline, CDR1 is SGHNT and CDR2 is YENEEA. Trimming removed 1 base at V and 4 bases at J, with 8 bases between. This CDR3 has 14 residues. CDR3 sequence: CASSLASVYNEQFF. The CDR3 nucleotides read TGTGCCAGCAGCTTAGCCTCGGTATACAATGAGCAGTTCTTC.

This clonotype was detected a few times. J is TRBJ2-1 and V is TRBV7-2; the match to TRBD2 covers 16 bases. There are 17 residues in the CDR3. Trimming took 1 base from V and 11 from J; bases not matched to a gene: 8. CDR1 and CDR2 from the germline V gene are SGHTA and FQGNSA. CDR3 coding DNA: TGTGCCAGCAGCTTAGAGCCGGGACTAGCGGGAGGGGGGAAGCAGTTCTTC. Its protein product is CASSLEPGLAGGGKQFF.

This clonotype has ten or more counts. The J gene is TRBJ2-3, the V gene TRBV7-2; 7 nucleotides line up with TRBD2. CDR1 and CDR2 (germline): SGHTA, FQGNSA. The ends lost 2 bases at V and 7 bases at J; junction bases unmatched: 9. The CDR3 spans 15 residues. For the CDR3, the DNA is TGTGCCAGCAGCTTAAACGGGGGAGGGGAAAATACGCAGTATTTT. It encodes CASSLNGGGENTQYF.

The V and J genes are TRBV10-3 and TRBJ2-1, with D maybe TRBD2 (5 bases). The V gene lost 5 bases and the J gene lost 5 bases, with 19 bases spanning the gap. Germline values: CDR1 ENHRY, CDR2 SYGVKD. The length of the CDR3 is 16 residues. The CDR3 loop is CAISYKGRLEHNEQFF. CDR3 nucleotide sequence: TGTGCCATCAGTTACAAAGGGAGATTGGAGCACAATGAGCAGTTCTTC.

V and J are TRBV7-9 and TRBJ2-7; 12 bases are a match to TRBD2. This CDR3 contains 15 residues. Looked up from germline, CDR1 is SEHNR and CDR2 is FQNEAQ (reference sequence). Trimming at V came to 5 bases and at J to 4 bases, leaving 6 bases not matched to a gene. The CDR3 sequence is CASSEGLAGKYEQYV. The DNA of the CDR3 is TGTGCCAGCAGCGAAGGACTAGCGGGAAAATACGAGCAGTACGTC.

The chain uses TRBV27 and TRBJ1-6; possible D gene TRBD1, 6 bases. This CDR3 has 14 amino acids. V was shortened by 1 base and J by 9 bases, with 10 bases between the two germline ends. Germline lookup yields CDR1 MNHEY and CDR2 SMNVEV (reference sequence). CDR3 nucleotides: TGTGCCAGCAGTTTATTGGCGGGGGCTTCACCCCTCCACTTT. This translates into CASSLLAGASPLHF.

In its sample, this clonotype was seen many times. The chain recombines TRBV19 with TRBJ2-1; D remains unclear. V dropped 6 bases and J dropped 10 bases, with 13 bases sitting between them. Germline V gene sequence: CDR1 LNHDA, CDR2 SQIVND (reference sequence). The CDR3 consists of 12 residues. In nucleotides, the CDR3 is TGTGCCAGTAGCCAGCAATTCGCGGAGCAGTTCTTC. This sequence encodes CASSQQFAEQFF.

The CDR3 DNA follows: TGTGCCAGCAGGCCTACGGGTGTGGGCAGGGCCCCTGCCACCTTC. It translates to CASRPTGVGRAPATF. This chain uses TRBV27 with TRBJ1-2, with a possible D match to TRBD1 (5 bases). The CDR3 length is 15 residues. Germline V lookup: CDR1 MNHEY, CDR2 SMNVEV (reference sequence). The ends were cut back, 6 bases at V and 13 bases at J, with 27 bases in the middle.